What follows are 15 T cell receptor beta chains derived from one specimen sequenced in a study of control samples from healthy donors and cancer patients. The protocol was immunoSEQ multiplex PCR, while the TCRdb copy is restricted to in-frame clones and leaves out a portion. The sample has about 160,000 clones, approximately 94% seen once. The material sequenced was blood. The source of these receptors is a woman in her thirties or forties in good health.

V and J are TRBV10-3 and TRBJ1-2, with D unclear. From germline, CDR1 is ENHRY and CDR2 SYGVKD. This CDR3 is 13 amino acids long. V was pared by 1 base and J by 5 bases, with 8 bases between. CDR3 sequence: CAISELGSYGYTF. DNA for the CDR3: TGTGCCATCAGTGAGTTAGGGTCGTATGGCTACACCTTC.

This clone appeared once. In DNA form, the CDR3 reads TGTGCCAGCAGCTTAGCAAAGGGGCGTCTACCCGAGCAGTACTTC. Protein: CASSLAKGRLPEQYF. The V and J genes are TRBV7-9 and TRBJ2-7, with TRBD1 as a possible D gene (5 bases). CDR1 SEHNR and CDR2 FQNEAQ come from the germline V gene (reference sequence). The CDR3 totals 15 residues. Trimming removed 0 bases at V and 6 bases at J, with 15 bases between.

This chain joins TRBV19 and TRBJ1-1; D possibly corresponds to TRBD1 (5 bases). Germline CDR1 and CDR2: LNHDA and SQIVND (reference sequence). The CDR3 sequence is 15 residues long. Trimming took off 2 bases at V and 5 bases at J, with 15 bases between the two ends. CDR3 in DNA: TGTGCCAGTAGTATATTGGCCAGCCGGGGGACTGAAGCTTTCTTT. Its protein product is CASSILASRGTEAFF.

This chain links TRBV5-4 with TRBJ2-5; 12 positions agree with TRBD2. Germline CDR1 is SGHNT and CDR2 is YYREEE (reference sequence). This CDR3 has 15 residues. The V and J ends lost 3 bases and 5 bases, in that order; junction bases with no gene match: 5. CDR3 DNA sequence: TGTGCCAGCAGCTATAGACTAGCGGGAGCCGAGACCCAGTACTTC. This encodes CASSYRLAGAETQYF.

In this sample, this clone turned up once. The chain has TRBV18 and TRBJ1-6; possible D gene TRBD1, 6 bases. The ends were cut back, 0 bases at V and 0 bases at J, with 15 bases in the middle. Per the germline V gene, CDR1 is KGHSH and CDR2 is LQKENI. CDR3 length: 19 amino acids. CDR3 loop: CASSPPGGPHPSYNSPLHF. The CDR3 DNA follows: TGTGCCAGCTCACCACCGGGGGGGCCCCACCCCTCCTATAATTCACCCCTCCACTTT.

The rearrangement joins TRBV6-5 to TRBJ1-1; no reliable D call. With 6 bases removed from V and 6 bases from J, the gap between germline ends came to 20 bases. CDR3 length: 15 amino acids. Looked up from germline, CDR1 is MNHEY and CDR2 is SVGAGI. DNA of the CDR3: TGTGCCAGCAGACCCAACAGTGTGAAGGGTCCTGAAGCTTTCTTT. It specifies CASRPNSVKGPEAFF.

The chain uses TRBV2 and TRBJ2-7; 9 bases fit TRBD1. The CDR3 is 11 amino acids. The germline V gene has CDR1 SNHLY and CDR2 FYNNEI. Here the CDR3 DNA reads TGTGCTGAGGGACAGGGCTACGAGCAGTACTTC. Translating it yields CAEGQGYEQYF.

The V gene is TRBV18, the J gene TRBJ2-7; D possibly corresponds to TRBD1 (6 bases). CDR1 is KGHSH and CDR2 is LQKENI in the germline V gene. V lost 6 bases, J lost 3 bases, and 27 bases lay in between. The CDR3 length is 18 residues. CDR3 nucleotide sequence: TGTGCCAGCTCTCCTAGGTCCCTGACAGGACAACAGGGCTACGAGCAGTACTTC. Its translation is CASSPRSLTGQQGYEQYF. Full variable domain (remainder filled in from reference TRBV18 and TRBJ2-7): NAGVMQNPRHLVRRRGQEARLRCSPMKGHSHVYWYRQLPEEGLKFMVYLQKENIIDESGMPKERFSAEFPKEGPSILRIQQVVRGDSAAYFCASSPRSLTGQQGYEQYFGPGTRLTVT.

The chain joins TRBV5-1 to TRBJ1-1; no firm D call. This CDR3 has 13 amino acids. Germline V lookup: CDR1 SGHRS, CDR2 YFSETQ. V lost 0 bases and J lost 1, with 4 bases in between. CDR3 amino acids: CASSLGENTEAFF. In nucleotides, the CDR3 is TGCGCCAGCAGCTTGGGGGAGAACACTGAAGCTTTCTTT. Full variable domain (rest looked up from reference TRBV5-1 and TRBJ1-1): KAGVTQTPRYLIKTRGQQVTLSCSPISGHRSVSWYQQTPGQGLQFLFEYFSETQRNKGNFPGRFSGRQFSNSRSEMNVSTLELGDSALYLCASSLGENTEAFFGQGTRLTVV.

This clone occurred once. V gene TRBV4-1 combines with J gene TRBJ1-2; 7 bases fit TRBD1. The germline V gene encodes CDR1 MGHRA and CDR2 YSYEKL. Unmatched junction bases numbered 6, after V lost 0 bases and J lost 8 bases. The CDR3 loop spans 14 amino acids. The CDR3 DNA reads as TGCGCCAGCAGCCAAGAGACAGGGTCAAGAGGCTACACCTTC. This gives the protein CASSQETGSRGYTF.

The chain couples TRBV10-3 to TRBJ1-1; TRBD1 agrees at 9 bases. Trimming took 1 base from V and 4 from J; bases not matched to a gene: 7. The CDR3 is made up of 16 amino acids. Germline lookup yields CDR1 ENHRY and CDR2 SYGVKD. As DNA, the CDR3 is TGTGCCATCAGTGAGTTGACAGGGGGTCAAGGCACTGAAGCTTTCTTT. Protein product: CAISELTGGQGTEAFF.

The CDR3 loop is CASSFLENTEAFF. The CDR3 DNA follows: TGTGCCAGCAGCTTTCTTGAGAACACTGAAGCTTTCTTT. The J gene is TRBJ1-1, the V gene TRBV3-1 (or the pseudogene TRBV3-2); no firm D call. This CDR3 has 13 residues. The V end was cut by 5 bases, the J end by 1 base, with 8 bases between. The V gene's germline CDR1 is LGHDT and CDR2 YNNKEL (reference sequence).

The CDR3 here is CASSNRGSGNTIYF. Written as DNA, the CDR3 is TGTGCCAGCAGTAACAGGGGGTCTGGAAACACCATATATTTT. The chain joins TRBV7-2 to TRBJ1-3; 8 bases agree with TRBD1. This CDR3 comprises 14 residues. Germline assignment: CDR1 SGHTA and CDR2 FQGNSA. J lost 1 base, V lost 6 bases, and 2 bases had no gene match. Full variable domain (remainder filled in from reference TRBV7-2 and TRBJ1-3): GAGVSQSPSNKVTEKGKDVELRCDPISGHTALYWYRQSLGQGLEFLIYFQGNSAPDKSGLPSDRFSAERTGGSVSTLTIQRTQQEDSAVYLCASSNRGSGNTIYFGEGSWLTVV.

The chain carries TRBV6-2 or TRBV6-3 and TRBJ1-5; D perhaps matches TRBD1 (5 bases). The CDR3 runs 15 residues. Between the trimmed V and J ends, which lost 2 bases and 5 bases, there was a span of 13 bases. Germline CDR1 and CDR2: MNHEY and SVGEGT. The CDR3 DNA follows: TGTGCCAGCAGTTACGGTTGGGGCAGTGATCAGCCCCAGCATTTT. Amino acid sequence: CASSYGWGSDQPQHF.

The V gene is TRBV5-1, the J gene TRBJ1-1; tentatively, D is TRBD1 (6 bases). The CDR3 sequence is 15 residues long. Trimming pared 0 bases from V and 7 bases from J, leaving 16 bases between. Germline CDR1 reads SGHRS; CDR2 reads YFSETQ. DNA of the CDR3: TGCGCCAGCAGCTTGGAAGGGGGGCGCGGGTATGAAGCTTTCTTT. This codes for CASSLEGGRGYEAFF.